This passage covers 32 T cell receptor beta chains from one sample sequenced in a study of PD-L1 blockade in urothelial cancer. Libraries were prepared by immunoSEQ multiplex PCR; TCRdb keeps only in-frame clonotypes and omits some of them. The sample holds about 48,000 clones, 80% to 90% seen once. Described time point: peripheral blood 6 weeks after treatment start. Sequenced material: PBMCs, taken around atezolizumab (anti-PD-L1) treatment. The receptors stem from an older man with urothelial cancer.

Regarding this clone: A read error may produce the germline difference seen at one junction end. The rearrangement joins TRBV20-1 to TRBJ1-4; D is possibly TRBD1 (5 bases). The CDR3 has 11 residues. Germline assignment: CDR1 DFQATT and CDR2 SNEGSKA (reference sequence). The CDR3 coding sequence is TGCAGTGCTAGAGACAGGGAACGGCTCCTTTTT. Its translation: CSARDRERLLF.

The V call is TRBV4-1, the J call TRBJ2-6; tentatively, D is TRBD1 (6 bases). From germline, CDR1 is MGHRA and CDR2 YSYEKL. V gave up 0 bases and J gave up 2 bases, with 11 bases separating them. The CDR3 spans 17 residues. The CDR3 protein is CASSQDDRTAGANVLTF. The CDR3 DNA follows: TGCGCCAGCAGCCAAGATGACAGGACGGCTGGGGCCAACGTCCTGACTTTC.

The chain links TRBV7-9 to TRBJ1-4; the D gene is possibly TRBD1 (5 bases). CDR1 is SEHNR, CDR2 FQNEAQ, per germline (reference sequence). The CDR3 length is 13 residues. Deletions cut 8 bases from V and 7 bases from J, with 14 bases between. DNA of the CDR3: TGTGCCAGCCGGGCAGCAAGGGGTGAAAAACTGTTTTTT. Amino acid sequence: CASRAARGEKLFF.

The chain employs TRBV28 and TRBJ2-5, with 7 bases identical to TRBD1. The germline V gene has CDR1 MDHEN and CDR2 SYDVKM. V was pared by 4 bases and J by 4 bases, with 9 bases of the junction left unmatched. This CDR3 is built from 15 residues. CDR3 amino acids: CASSSNRGDRETQYF. The CDR3, as DNA: TGTGCCAGCAGTTCCAACAGGGGAGATAGAGAGACCCAGTACTTC.

This clone was observed a few times. The V gene is TRBV11-2, the J gene TRBJ1-5; 10 bases are shared with TRBD1. Germline V lookup: CDR1 SGHAT, CDR2 FQNNGV. The ends lost 5 bases at V and 6 bases at J; junction bases unmatched: 4. This CDR3 has 14 amino acids. DNA for the CDR3: TGTGCCAGCAGCGGGACAGGGGAAGGTCAGCCCCAGCATTTT. Translation: CASSGTGEGQPQHF.

The V call is TRBV18, the J call TRBJ2-7; maybe TRBD1 (6 bases). The V gene's germline CDR1 is KGHSH and CDR2 LQKENI. Deletions cut 3 bases from V and 0 bases from J, with 9 bases between. The CDR3 is 14 residues long. The CDR3: CASSPGQSSYEQYF. CDR3 coding DNA: TGTGCCAGCTCACCCGGACAGTCCTCCTACGAGCAGTACTTC.

The gene calls are TRBV11-2 and TRBJ1-2, with D maybe TRBD1 (5 bases). The CDR3 has 14 amino acids. Looked up from germline, CDR1 is SGHAT and CDR2 is FQNNGV. The V end lost 4 bases, the J end lost 4 bases, and 13 bases lay between the germline ends. CDR3 bases: TGTGCCAGCAGCTCTTCAATCGGGGGCTATGGCTACACCTTC. Residues: CASSSSIGGYGYTF.

The rearrangement uses TRBV5-5 and TRBJ1-5; no clear D. V was cut by 4 bases and J by 0 bases, with 11 bases left in between. Per the germline V gene, CDR1 is SGHKS and CDR2 is YYEKEE (reference sequence). The CDR3 spans 15 residues. The CDR3 coding sequence is TGTGCCAGCAGCCGTGAGGGAGTTAGCAATCAGCCCCAGCATTTT. Residues: CASSREGVSNQPQHF.

This clone was found once. The rearrangement joins TRBV19 to TRBJ1-2; D is perhaps TRBD1 (5 bases). There are 15 residues in the CDR3. The V end was cut by 3 bases, the J end by 8 bases, with 19 bases between. The V gene's germline CDR1 is LNHDA and CDR2 SQIVND (reference sequence). The CDR3 reads CASSIWTSYAGGYTF. The CDR3 coding sequence is TGTGCCAGTAGTATTTGGACATCCTACGCGGGAGGCTACACCTTC.

The chain recombines TRBV19 with TRBJ1-1; 7 bases match TRBD1. The CDR3 has 16 amino acids. Germline V lookup: CDR1 LNHDA, CDR2 SQIVND (reference sequence). Losses at the gene ends were 1 base for V and 5 bases for J; bases not matched to a gene: 10. The CDR3 sequence: CASSIGQGVKETEAFF. Written as DNA, the CDR3 is TGTGCCAGTAGTATAGGGCAGGGGGTTAAGGAAACTGAAGCTTTCTTT.

The V and J genes are TRBV18 and TRBJ2-7, with D maybe TRBD1 (6 bases). With 2 bases removed from V and 5 bases from J, the gap between germline ends came to 10 bases. Germline V gene lookup returns CDR1 KGHSH and CDR2 LQKENI. CDR3 length equals 13 residues. The chain's CDR3 is CASSPGQINEQYF. In nucleotides, the CDR3 is TGTGCCAGCTCACCAGGACAGATAAACGAGCAGTACTTC.

This sequence joins TRBV5-1 and TRBJ2-3; 7 positions agree with TRBD2. Germline loops: CDR1 SGHRS, CDR2 YFSETQ. The CDR3 has 14 residues. V was pared by 2 bases and J by 3 bases, with 3 bases of the junction left unmatched. CDR3 residues: CASSFMGLTDTQYF. The CDR3 bases are TGCGCCAGCAGCTTTATGGGACTAACAGATACGCAGTATTTT. Full variable domain (missing parts from reference TRBV5-1 and TRBJ2-3): KAGVTQTPRYLIKTRGQQVTLSCSPISGHRSVSWYQQTPGQGLQFLFEYFSETQRNKGNFPGRFSGRQFSNSRSEMNVSTLELGDSALYLCASSFMGLTDTQYFGPGTRLTVL.

The gene calls are TRBV15 and TRBJ2-7; 12 positions agree with TRBD2. CDR1 and CDR2 (germline): LNHNV, YYDKDF (reference sequence). J gave up 3 bases and V 4 bases, and 7 bases lay outside the gene matches. This CDR3 region has 16 residues. CDR3 DNA: TGTGCCACCAGCAACAGACTAGCGGGAGAGAGCTACGAGCAGTACTTC. Translation: CATSNRLAGESYEQYF.

This rearrangement joins TRBV18 to TRBJ1-1, with a possible D match to TRBD1 (6 bases). The CDR3 sequence is 14 residues long. The germline V gene encodes CDR1 KGHSH and CDR2 LQKENI. V was shortened by 6 bases and J by 1 base, with 12 bases between the two germline ends. Written as DNA, the CDR3 is TGTGCCAGCTCTCCAGGGGCAAGGAACACTGAAGCTTTCTTT. It specifies CASSPGARNTEAFF.

The chain carries TRBV15 and TRBJ2-7; D call uncertain. CDR3 length: 11 residues. Germline values: CDR1 LNHNV, CDR2 YYDKDF (reference sequence). The germline V and J ends were trimmed by 4 bases and 3 bases, with 4 bases remaining between them. This CDR3 reads CATSTGYEQYF. In DNA form, the CDR3 reads TGTGCCACCAGCACCGGCTACGAGCAGTACTTC. The complete variable domain, with remaining parts taken from reference TRBV15 and TRBJ2-7, reads DAMVIQNPRYQVTQFGKPVTLSCSQTLNHNVMYWYQQKSSQAPKLLFHYYDKDFNNEADTPDNFQSRRPNTSFCFLDIRSPGLGDTAMYLCATSTGYEQYFGPGTRLTVT.

This clone was detected a few times. V gene TRBV28 combines with J gene TRBJ1-2, with 7 bases matching TRBD1. The CDR3 extends over 14 amino acids. The germline V gene encodes CDR1 MDHEN and CDR2 SYDVKM. The V gene end was trimmed by 8 bases and the J gene end by 8 bases; junction bases not matched to a gene: 14. The CDR3 protein is CASGRIGQDGGYTF. The CDR3, as DNA: TGTGCCAGCGGTAGGATCGGACAGGACGGCGGCTACACCTTC.

The chain recombines TRBV28 with TRBJ2-7, with D possibly matching TRBD1 (5 bases). The CDR3 contains 14 residues. Looked up from germline, CDR1 is MDHEN and CDR2 is SYDVKM. V lost 1 base to trimming and J lost 2 bases, with 9 bases between them. DNA for the CDR3: TGTGCCAGCAGTTTATCTACAGGTGCCTACGAGCAGTACTTC. Protein product: CASSLSTGAYEQYF.

The V gene is TRBV13, the J gene TRBJ2-2; 8 bases map to TRBD2. V lost 4 bases and J lost 5; bases outside the gene matches: 9. Germline V lookup: CDR1 PRHDT, CDR2 FYEKMQ (reference sequence). The CDR3 sequence is 16 residues long. This CDR3 is CASSYPSGRGTGELFF. The CDR3, as DNA: TGTGCCAGCAGCTATCCAAGCGGGAGAGGAACCGGGGAGCTGTTTTTT.

This clone has just one count. This chain joins TRBV19 and TRBJ2-7; D might be TRBD1 (6 bases). This CDR3 comprises 16 residues. Looked up from germline, CDR1 is LNHDA and CDR2 is SQIVND (reference sequence). Trimming cost V 3 bases and J 0 bases, with 15 bases left between them. The CDR3 is CASSMGTSDPSYEQYF. CDR3 in DNA: TGTGCCAGTAGTATGGGGACATCAGACCCCTCCTACGAGCAGTACTTC.

J is TRBJ2-5 and V is TRBV5-6; no firm D call. The CDR3 sequence is 13 residues long. V lost 2 bases to trimming and J lost 5 bases, with 10 bases between them. Looked up from germline, CDR1 is SGHDT and CDR2 is YYEEEE. CDR3 region: CASSFQDLETQYF. Written as DNA, the CDR3 is TGTGCCAGCAGCTTTCAGGATTTGGAGACCCAGTACTTC.

In its sample, this clone was seen a few times. The chain combines TRBV9 with TRBJ2-1; D is unclear. This CDR3 comprises 16 residues. Germline assignment: CDR1 SGDLS and CDR2 YYNGEE. V was trimmed by 0 bases and J by 0 bases, leaving 10 bases between them. Written as DNA, the CDR3 is TGTGCCAGCAGCGTAGAAATGGGCCACTCCTACAATGAGCAGTTCTTC. This sequence encodes CASSVEMGHSYNEQFF.

The V call is TRBV19, the J call TRBJ1-1, with 9 bases identical to TRBD1. V dropped 8 bases and J dropped 9; count of bases not matched to a gene: 13. The CDR3 totals 14 residues. Germline V gene data show CDR1 as LNHDA and CDR2 as SQIVND (reference sequence). CDR3 residues: CASSLGWTGDKAFF. CDR3 DNA: TGTGCCAGTTCCTTGGGATGGACAGGGGATAAAGCTTTCTTT.

This chain links TRBV30 with TRBJ1-2, with 7 bases identical to TRBD1. The CDR3 has 13 residues. Germline values: CDR1 GTSNPN, CDR2 SVGIG (reference sequence). J gave up 2 bases and V 8 bases, and 8 bases lay outside the gene matches. The CDR3 bases are TGTGCCCAGGCCCCGGGACAGAACTATGGCTACACCTTC. Amino acid sequence: CAQAPGQNYGYTF.

J is TRBJ2-7 and V is TRBV6-1; 8 bases align to TRBD2. Germline CDR1 reads MNHNS; CDR2 reads SASEGT. The length of the CDR3 is 17 residues. Trimming removed 2 bases from V and 0 bases from J; junction bases left unmatched: 9. The CDR3, as DNA: TGTGCCAGCAGTGAAAAGGATAGCGGGATCATCTCCTACGAGCAGTACTTC. This gives the protein CASSEKDSGIISYEQYF.

This sequence joins TRBV28 and TRBJ1-2, with D hard to call. CDR3 length: 15 amino acids. The ends were cut back, 3 bases at V and 4 bases at J, with 15 bases in the middle. The germline V gene has CDR1 MDHEN and CDR2 SYDVKM. CDR3 nucleotides: TGTGCCAGCAGTTTCGTGGAGGGTAGACCCTATGGCTACACCTTC. Amino acid sequence: CASSFVEGRPYGYTF.

The chain joins TRBV6-5 to TRBJ2-3; D uncertain. The CDR3 length is 12 residues. Per the germline V gene, CDR1 is MNHEY and CDR2 is SVGAGI. V lost 8 bases, J lost 0 bases, and 6 bases lay in between. CDR3 region: CASLGSTDTQYF. DNA of the CDR3: TGTGCCAGCCTAGGCAGCACAGATACGCAGTATTTT.

The CDR3: CASSFLDRGDYTF. CDR3 nucleotides: TGTGCCAGCAGCTTTTTGGACAGGGGGGACTACACCTTC. The V gene is TRBV6-1, the J gene TRBJ1-2; TRBD1 aligns across 10 bases. The CDR3 spans 13 residues. V lost 6 bases to trimming and J lost 10 bases; unmatched junction nucleotides: 8. Germline V gene sequence: CDR1 MNHNS, CDR2 SASEGT.

The rearrangement joins TRBV7-3 to TRBJ2-3, with TRBD1 matching 8 bases. The V segment lost 5 bases and the J segment 1 base; nucleotides outside the gene matches: 8. Germline V gives CDR1 SGHTA, CDR2 FQGTGA. The CDR3 is 16 amino acids. This CDR3 reads CASSPRTGMGTDTQYF. CDR3 bases: TGTGCCAGCAGCCCTCGGACAGGGATGGGCACAGATACGCAGTATTTT. Together with reference TRBV7-3 and TRBJ2-3, the CDR3 gives the full variable domain: GAGVSQTPSNKVTEKGKYVELRCDPISGHTALYWYRQSLGQGPEFLIYFQGTGAADDSGLPNDRFFAVRPEGSVSTLKIQRTERGDSAVYLCASSPRTGMGTDTQYFGPGTRLTVL.

The genes are TRBV6-5 and TRBJ1-5; no clear D gene. This CDR3 spans 14 amino acids. Trimming removed 5 bases at V and 6 bases at J, with 14 bases between. CDR1 is MNHEY and CDR2 is SVGAGI in the germline V gene. CDR3 protein: CASSDGFVGQPQHF. CDR3 sequence (DNA): TGTGCCAGCAGTGACGGGTTTGTCGGTCAGCCCCAGCATTTT.

The table lists this clone with a few counts. CDR3 loop: CAISEPQSSGSYPRASYEQYF. CDR3 in DNA: TGTGCCATCAGTGAGCCTCAATCTAGCGGGAGTTATCCCCGGGCCTCCTACGAGCAGTACTTC. The gene calls are TRBV10-3 and TRBJ2-7, with 10 positions matching TRBD2. Germline V gives CDR1 ENHRY, CDR2 SYGVKD. This CDR3 comprises 21 residues. J was trimmed by 0 bases and V by 2 bases; bases with no gene match: 19.

V is TRBV11-1 and J is TRBJ1-2, with TRBD1 matching over 9 bases. V shed 4 bases, J shed 8 bases, and the junction held 2 bases outside the gene matches. Germline assignment: CDR1 SGHAT and CDR2 FQDESV (reference sequence). The CDR3 is 12 residues long. The CDR3 protein is CASSWTGDGYTF. The CDR3 DNA is TGTGCCAGCAGCTGGACAGGGGACGGCTACACCTTC.

In this sample, this clone turned up once. J is TRBJ2-5 and V is TRBV5-1, with 10 nucleotides matching TRBD1. Germline CDR1 reads SGHRS; CDR2 reads YFSETQ. J gave up 5 bases and V 0 bases, and 7 bases lay outside the gene matches. This CDR3 region has 16 residues. This CDR3 reads CASSLGDRGARETQYF. In nucleotides, the CDR3 is TGCGCCAGCAGCTTGGGGGACAGGGGTGCTCGGGAGACCCAGTACTTC.